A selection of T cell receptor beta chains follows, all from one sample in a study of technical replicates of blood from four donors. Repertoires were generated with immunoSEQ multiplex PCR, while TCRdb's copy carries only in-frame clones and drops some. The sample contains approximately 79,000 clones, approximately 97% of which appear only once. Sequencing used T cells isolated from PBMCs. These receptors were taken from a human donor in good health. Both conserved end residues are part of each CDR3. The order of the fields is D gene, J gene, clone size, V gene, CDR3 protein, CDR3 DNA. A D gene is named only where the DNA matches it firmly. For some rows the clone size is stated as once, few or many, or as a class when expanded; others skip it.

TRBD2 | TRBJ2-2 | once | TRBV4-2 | CASSQEGASGRETGELFF | TGTGCCAGCAGCCAAGAGGGAGCTAGCGGGAGAGAAACCGGGGAGCTGTTTTTT
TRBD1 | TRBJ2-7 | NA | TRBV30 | CAWKQGSTYEQYF | TGTGCCTGGAAACAGGGGTCTACCTACGAGCAGTACTTC
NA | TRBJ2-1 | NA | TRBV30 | CAWSVRGGPYNEQFF | TGTGCCTGGAGTGTACGTGGGGGCCCCTACAATGAGCAGTTCTTC
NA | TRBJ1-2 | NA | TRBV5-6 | CASSLRTGYGYTF | TGTGCCAGCAGCTTGAGAACAGGTTATGGCTACACCTTC
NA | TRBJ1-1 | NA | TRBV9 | CASSVGGRTEAFF | TGTGCCAGCAGCGTAGGGGGGAGGACTGAAGCTTTCTTT
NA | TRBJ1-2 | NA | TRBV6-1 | CASIPGGFQVVGYTF | TGTGCCAGCATCCCGGGGGGTTTCCAGGTAGTGGGCTACACCTTC
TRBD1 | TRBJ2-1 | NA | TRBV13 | CASSSSGQGSYNEQFF | TGTGCCAGCAGCTCGTCGGGACAGGGCTCCTACAATGAGCAGTTCTTC
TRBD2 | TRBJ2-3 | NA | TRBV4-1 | CASSPLAGPTDTQYF | TGCGCCAGCAGCCCACTAGCGGGACCCACAGATACGCAGTATTTT
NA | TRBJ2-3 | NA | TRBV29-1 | CSVFFMTEGTDTQYF | TGCAGCGTTTTTTTTATGACAGAGGGCACAGATACGCAGTATTTT
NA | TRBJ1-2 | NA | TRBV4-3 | CASSQDITGSGYTF | TGCGCCAGCAGCCAAGATATCACAGGGAGCGGCTACACCTTC
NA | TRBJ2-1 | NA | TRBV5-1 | CASSLSLEQFF | TGCGCCAGCAGCTTATCTTTGGAGCAGTTCTTC
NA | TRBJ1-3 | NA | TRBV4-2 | CASSRNQAPGNTIYF | TGTGCCAGCAGCCGGAATCAGGCGCCCGGAAACACCATATATTTT
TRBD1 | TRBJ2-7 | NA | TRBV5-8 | CASSSRDRLHEQYF | TGTGCCAGCAGCTCTAGGGACAGGCTGCACGAGCAGTACTTC
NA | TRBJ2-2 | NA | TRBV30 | CAWTGVGVVPGELFF | TGTGCCTGGACAGGGGTCGGGGTGGTACCCGGGGAGCTGTTTTTT
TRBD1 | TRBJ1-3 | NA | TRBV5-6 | CASSLLLTGDRNTIYF | TGTGCCAGCAGCCTATTGCTGACAGGGGACAGAAACACCATATATTTT
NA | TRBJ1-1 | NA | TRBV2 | CASSGGESEAFF | TGTGCCAGCAGTGGGGGCGAATCTGAAGCTTTCTTT
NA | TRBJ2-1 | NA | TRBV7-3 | CASSTTRVNRHNEQFF | TGTGCCAGCAGTACTACCCGGGTTAATCGCCACAATGAGCAGTTCTTC
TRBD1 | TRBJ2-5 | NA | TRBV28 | CASSSRQGATWGGTQYF | TGTGCCAGCAGTTCCCGACAGGGGGCGACGTGGGGCGGGACCCAGTACTTC
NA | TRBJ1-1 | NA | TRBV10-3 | CAISARLADTEAFF | TGTGCCATCAGTGCCCGATTGGCAGACACTGAAGCTTTCTTT
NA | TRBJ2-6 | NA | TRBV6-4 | CASTLTPGANVLTF | TGTGCCAGCACCCTAACCCCTGGGGCCAACGTCCTGACTTTC
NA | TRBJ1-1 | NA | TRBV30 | CAWSAGVNTEAFF | TGTGCCTGGAGCGCGGGGGTGAACACTGAAGCTTTCTTT
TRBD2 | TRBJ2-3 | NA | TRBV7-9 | CASTGRLASPDTQYF | TGTGCCAGCACCGGGAGACTAGCCTCGCCAGATACGCAGTATTTT
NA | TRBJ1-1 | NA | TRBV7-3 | CASSLGGTTEAFF | TGTGCCAGCAGCTTGGGGGGGACGACTGAAGCTTTCTTT
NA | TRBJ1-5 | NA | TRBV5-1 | CASSLGAQGNQPQHF | TGCGCCAGCAGCTTAGGGGCGCAGGGCAATCAGCCCCAGCATTTT
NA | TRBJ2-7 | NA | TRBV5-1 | CASRRTDNYEQYF | TGCGCCAGCAGGAGGACGGACAACTACGAGCAGTACTTC
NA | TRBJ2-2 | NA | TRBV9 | CASSVGTNTGELFF | TGTGCCAGCAGCGTAGGTACGAACACCGGGGAGCTGTTTTTT
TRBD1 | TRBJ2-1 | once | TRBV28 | CASSRDRGGEQFF | TGTGCCAGCAGCCGGGACAGGGGAGGTGAGCAGTTCTTC
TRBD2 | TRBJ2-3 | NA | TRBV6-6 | CASSHLAGEFHTQYF | TGTGCCAGCAGCCACCTAGCGGGAGAGTTTCATACGCAGTATTTT
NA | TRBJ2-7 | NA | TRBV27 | CASGILGTYEQYF | TGTGCCAGCGGAATACTAGGAACCTACGAGCAGTACTTC
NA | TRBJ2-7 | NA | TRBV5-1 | CASSLPAAGEQYF | TGCGCCAGCAGCTTACCTGCAGCCGGGGAGCAGTACTTC
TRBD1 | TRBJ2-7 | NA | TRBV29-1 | CSVDKGQDHEQYF | TGCAGCGTTGATAAGGGACAGGACCACGAGCAGTACTTC
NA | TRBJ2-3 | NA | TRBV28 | CASSFSLYTDTQYF | TGTGCCAGCAGTTTCAGTCTGTACACAGATACGCAGTATTTT
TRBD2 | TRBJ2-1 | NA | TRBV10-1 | CASSVFAGTSGYNEQFF | TGCGCCAGCAGTGTCTTCGCCGGGACTAGCGGCTACAATGAGCAGTTCTTC
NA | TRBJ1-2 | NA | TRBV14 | CASSQDPTGWWYGYTF | TGTGCCAGCAGCCAAGATCCCACAGGGTGGTGGTATGGCTACACCTTC
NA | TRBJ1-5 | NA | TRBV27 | CASSSKTEIDQPQHF | TGTGCCAGCAGTTCCAAGACAGAAATAGATCAGCCCCAGCATTTT
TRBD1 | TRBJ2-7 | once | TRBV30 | CAWKGTGDYEQYF | TGTGCCTGGAAGGGGACAGGGGACTACGAGCAGTACTTC
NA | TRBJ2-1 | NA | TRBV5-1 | CASSLDGVGGEQFF | TGCGCCAGCAGCTTGGACGGGGTCGGGGGTGAGCAGTTCTTC
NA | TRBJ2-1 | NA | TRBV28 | CASSLWDYRGVSYNEQFF | TGTGCCAGCAGTTTATGGGACTACCGAGGGGTCTCCTACAATGAGCAGTTCTTC
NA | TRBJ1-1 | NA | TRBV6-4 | CASSDSVSTEAFF | TGTGCCAGCAGTGACTCCGTATCCACTGAAGCTTTCTTT
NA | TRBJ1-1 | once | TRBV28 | CASSLTPLNTEAFF | TGTGCCAGCAGTTTAACACCGCTGAACACTGAAGCTTTCTTT
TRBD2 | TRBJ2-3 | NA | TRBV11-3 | CASSLAQRWVGGLDTDTQYF | TGTGCCAGCAGCTTAGCCCAGCGATGGGTAGGGGGACTAGATACAGATACGCAGTATTTT
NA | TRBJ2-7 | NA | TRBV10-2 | CASRLAYEQYF | TGCGCCAGCCGGCTAGCCTACGAGCAGTACTTC
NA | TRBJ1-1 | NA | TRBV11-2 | CASSLDLTVAEAFF | TGTGCCAGCAGCTTAGATCTAACGGTCGCTGAAGCTTTCTTT
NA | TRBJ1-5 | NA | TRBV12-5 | CASGSGRVQGFSQPQHF | TGTGCTAGTGGTTCGGGACGGGTCCAGGGGTTCAGTCAGCCCCAGCATTTT
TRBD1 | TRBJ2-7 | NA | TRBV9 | CASSIGTGIPDYEQYF | TGTGCCAGCAGCATAGGGACAGGGATACCCGACTACGAGCAGTACTTC
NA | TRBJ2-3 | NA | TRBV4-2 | CASSQDEGEGTDTQYF | TGTGCCAGCAGCCAAGATGAGGGGGAGGGGACAGATACGCAGTATTTT
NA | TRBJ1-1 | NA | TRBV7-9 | CASSPNWNTEAFF | TGTGCCAGCAGCCCTAATTGGAACACTGAAGCTTTCTTT
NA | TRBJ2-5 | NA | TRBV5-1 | CASSLEEGIRGPQETQYF | TGCGCCAGCAGCCTCGAAGAAGGAATCAGGGGTCCCCAAGAGACCCAGTACTTC
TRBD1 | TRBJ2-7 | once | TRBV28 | CASRTLQGFSLYEQYF | TGTGCCAGCAGGACCTTACAGGGGTTTAGTCTCTACGAGCAGTACTTC
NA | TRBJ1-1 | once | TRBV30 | CAWSADSNTEAFF | TGTGCCTGGAGCGCCGACAGTAACACTGAAGCTTTCTTT
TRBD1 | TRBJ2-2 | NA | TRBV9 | CASSVAGGQGDTGELFF | TGTGCCAGCAGCGTAGCCGGTGGACAGGGAGACACCGGGGAGCTGTTTTTT
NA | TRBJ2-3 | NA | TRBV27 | CASSLSPHTDTQYF | TGTGCCAGCAGTTTGTCCCCCCACACAGATACGCAGTATTTT
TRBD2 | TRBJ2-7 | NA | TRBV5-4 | CASSGGPSGPPYEQYF | TGTGCCAGCAGCGGGGGGCCTAGCGGGCCCCCCTACGAGCAGTACTTC
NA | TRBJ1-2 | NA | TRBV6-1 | CASSVGTPYGYTF | TGTGCCAGCAGTGTCGGGACTCCCTATGGCTACACCTTC